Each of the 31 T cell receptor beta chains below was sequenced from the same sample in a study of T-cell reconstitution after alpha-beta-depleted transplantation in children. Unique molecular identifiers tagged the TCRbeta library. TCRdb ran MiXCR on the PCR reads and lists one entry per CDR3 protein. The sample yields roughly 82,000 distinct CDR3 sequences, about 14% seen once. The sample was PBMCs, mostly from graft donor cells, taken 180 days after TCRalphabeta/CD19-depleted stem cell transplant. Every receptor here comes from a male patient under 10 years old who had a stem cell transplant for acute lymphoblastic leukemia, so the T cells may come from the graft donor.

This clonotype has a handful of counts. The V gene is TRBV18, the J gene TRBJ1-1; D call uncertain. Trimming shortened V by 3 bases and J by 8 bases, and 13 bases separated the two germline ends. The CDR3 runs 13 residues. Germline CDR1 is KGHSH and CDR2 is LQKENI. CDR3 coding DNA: TGTGCCAGCTCACCCCCCGACCTGTGGGAAGCTTTCTTT. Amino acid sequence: CASSPPDLWEAFF.

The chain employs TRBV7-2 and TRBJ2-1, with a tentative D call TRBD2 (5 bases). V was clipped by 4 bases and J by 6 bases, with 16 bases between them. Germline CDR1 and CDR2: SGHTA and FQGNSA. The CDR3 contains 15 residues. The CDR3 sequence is CASSSPAGIPNEQFF. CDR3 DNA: TGTGCCAGCAGCTCTCCCGCGGGTATCCCCAATGAGCAGTTCTTC.

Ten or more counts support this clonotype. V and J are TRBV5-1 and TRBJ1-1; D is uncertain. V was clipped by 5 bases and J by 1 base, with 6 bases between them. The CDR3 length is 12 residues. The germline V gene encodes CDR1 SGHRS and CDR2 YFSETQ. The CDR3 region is CASRYENTEAFF. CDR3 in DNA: TGCGCCAGCAGGTATGAGAACACTGAAGCTTTCTTT.

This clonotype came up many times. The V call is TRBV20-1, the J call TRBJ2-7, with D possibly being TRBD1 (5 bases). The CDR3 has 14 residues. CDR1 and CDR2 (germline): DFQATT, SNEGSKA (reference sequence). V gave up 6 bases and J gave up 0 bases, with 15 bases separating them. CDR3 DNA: TGCAGTGCGGATCACAGGCCGAGCTCCTACGAGCAGTACTTC. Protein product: CSADHRPSSYEQYF.

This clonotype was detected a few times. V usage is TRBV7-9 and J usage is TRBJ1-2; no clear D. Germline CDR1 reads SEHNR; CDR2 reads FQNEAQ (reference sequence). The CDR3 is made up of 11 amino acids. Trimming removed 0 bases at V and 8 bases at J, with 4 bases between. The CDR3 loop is CASSLAVGYTF. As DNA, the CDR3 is TGTGCCAGCAGCTTAGCCGTCGGCTACACCTTC.

CDR3 nucleotide sequence: TGTGCCAGCAGCTTAGGGACAGGCCCAGCTAACTATGGCTACACCTTC. Translation: CASSLGTGPANYGYTF. This sequence joins TRBV7-9 and TRBJ1-2; 7 nucleotides line up with TRBD1. The length of the CDR3 is 16 residues. Germline values: CDR1 SEHNR, CDR2 FQNEAQ (reference sequence). V trimming: 1 base; J trimming: 0 bases; junction bases outside the gene matches: 5. The whole variable domain, remainder taken from reference TRBV7-9 and TRBJ1-2, is DTGVSQNPRHKITKRGQNVTFRCDPISEHNRLYWYRQTLGQGPEFLTYFQNEAQLEKSRLLSDRFSAERPKGSFSTLEIQRTEQGDSAMYLCASSLGTGPANYGYTFGSGTRLTVV.

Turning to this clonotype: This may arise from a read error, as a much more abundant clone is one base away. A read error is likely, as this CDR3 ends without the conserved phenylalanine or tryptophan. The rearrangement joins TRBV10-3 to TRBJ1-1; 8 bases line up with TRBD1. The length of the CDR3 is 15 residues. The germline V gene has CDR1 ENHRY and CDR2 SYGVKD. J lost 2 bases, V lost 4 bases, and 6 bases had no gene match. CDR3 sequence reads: CAISGTGLPNTEAFL. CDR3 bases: TGTGCCATCAGTGGGACAGGGCTCCCAAACACTGAAGCTTTCTTA.

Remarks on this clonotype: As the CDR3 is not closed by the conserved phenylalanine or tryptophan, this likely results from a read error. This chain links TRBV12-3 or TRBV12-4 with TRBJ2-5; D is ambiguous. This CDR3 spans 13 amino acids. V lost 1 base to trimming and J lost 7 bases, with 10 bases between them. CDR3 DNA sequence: TGTGCCAGCAGTTTAGTTCAGAGAGGGACCCAGTACTTG. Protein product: CASSLVQRGTQYL.

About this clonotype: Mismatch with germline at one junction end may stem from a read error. DNA of the CDR3: TGCAGTGGTAGAGATTCCGGCAGGCCCCTTACAGGGCAGTACTTC. Translated: CSGRDSGRPLTGQYF. The chain employs TRBV20-1 and TRBJ2-7; possibly TRBD1 for D (5 bases). The germline CDR1 and CDR2 sequences are DFQATT and SNEGSKA (reference sequence). The CDR3 contains 15 residues.

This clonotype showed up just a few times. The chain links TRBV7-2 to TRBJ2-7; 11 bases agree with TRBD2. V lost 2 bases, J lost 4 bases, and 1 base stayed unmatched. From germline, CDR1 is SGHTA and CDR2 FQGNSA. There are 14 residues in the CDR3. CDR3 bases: TGTGCCAGCAGCTTAATAGCGGGGGGGTACGAGCAGTACTTC. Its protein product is CASSLIAGGYEQYF.

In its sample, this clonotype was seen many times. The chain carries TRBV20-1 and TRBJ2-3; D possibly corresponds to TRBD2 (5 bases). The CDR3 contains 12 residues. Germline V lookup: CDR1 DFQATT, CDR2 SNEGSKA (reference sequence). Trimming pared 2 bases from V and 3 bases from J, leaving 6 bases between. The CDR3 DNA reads TGCAGTGCTAGATCGGGAACAGATACGCAGTATTTT. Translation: CSARSGTDTQYF.

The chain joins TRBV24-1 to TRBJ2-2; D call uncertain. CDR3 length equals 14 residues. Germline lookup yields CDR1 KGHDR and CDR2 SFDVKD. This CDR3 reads CASGKAQKGGELFF. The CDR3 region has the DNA TGTGCATCAGGCAAGGCCCAGAAGGGCGGGGAGCTGTTTTTT.

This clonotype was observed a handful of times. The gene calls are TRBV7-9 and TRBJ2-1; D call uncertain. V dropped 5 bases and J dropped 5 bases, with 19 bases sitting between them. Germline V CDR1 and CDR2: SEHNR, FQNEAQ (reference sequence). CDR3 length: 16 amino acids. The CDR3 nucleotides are TGTGCCAGCAGCCTAAGGGTCCCTCTGCCTGACAATGAGCAGTTCTTC. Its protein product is CASSLRVPLPDNEQFF.

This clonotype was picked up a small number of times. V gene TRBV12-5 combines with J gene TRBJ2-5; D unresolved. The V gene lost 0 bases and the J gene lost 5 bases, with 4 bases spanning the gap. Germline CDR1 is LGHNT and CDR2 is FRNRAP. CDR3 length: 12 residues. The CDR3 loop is CASGLVPETQYF. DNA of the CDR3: TGTGCTAGTGGTTTGGTCCCGGAGACCCAGTACTTC. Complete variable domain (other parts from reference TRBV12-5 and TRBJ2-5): DARVTQTPRHKVTEMGQEVTMRCQPILGHNTVFWYRQTMMQGLELLAYFRNRAPLDDSGMPKDRFSAEMPDATLATLKIQPSEPRDSAVYFCASGLVPETQYFGPGTRLLVL.

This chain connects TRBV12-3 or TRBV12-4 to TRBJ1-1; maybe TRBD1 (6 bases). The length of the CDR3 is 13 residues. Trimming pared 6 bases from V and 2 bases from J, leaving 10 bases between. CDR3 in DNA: TGTGCCAGCAGCCGGACAGCTAACACTGAAGCTTTCTTT. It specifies CASSRTANTEAFF.

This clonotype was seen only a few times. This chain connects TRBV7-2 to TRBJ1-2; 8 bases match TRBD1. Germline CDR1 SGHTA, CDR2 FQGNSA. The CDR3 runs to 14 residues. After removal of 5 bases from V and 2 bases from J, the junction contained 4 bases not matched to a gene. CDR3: CASSPGQANYGYTF. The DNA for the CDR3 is TGTGCCAGCAGCCCGGGACAGGCGAACTATGGCTACACCTTC.

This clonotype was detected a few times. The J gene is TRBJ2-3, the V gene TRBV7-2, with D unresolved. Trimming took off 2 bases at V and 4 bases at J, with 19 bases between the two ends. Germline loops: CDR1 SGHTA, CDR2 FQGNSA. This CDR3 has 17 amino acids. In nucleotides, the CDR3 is TGTGCCAGCAGCTTACCCCCTGAGGTGGTGGGCGCAGATACGCAGTATTTT. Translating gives CASSLPPEVVGADTQYF. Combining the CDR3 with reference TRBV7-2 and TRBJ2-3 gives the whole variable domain GAGVSQSPSNKVTEKGKDVELRCDPISGHTALYWYRQSLGQGLEFLIYFQGNSAPDKSGLPSDRFSAERTGGSVSTLTIQRTQQEDSAVYLCASSLPPEVVGADTQYFGPGTRLTVL.

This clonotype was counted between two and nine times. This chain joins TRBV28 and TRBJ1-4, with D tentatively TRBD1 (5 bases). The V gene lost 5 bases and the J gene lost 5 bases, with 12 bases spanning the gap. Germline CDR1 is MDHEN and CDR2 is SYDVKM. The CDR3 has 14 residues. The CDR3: CASSNLRANEKLFF. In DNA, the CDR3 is TGTGCCAGCAGTAATCTCAGGGCGAATGAAAAACTGTTTTTT.

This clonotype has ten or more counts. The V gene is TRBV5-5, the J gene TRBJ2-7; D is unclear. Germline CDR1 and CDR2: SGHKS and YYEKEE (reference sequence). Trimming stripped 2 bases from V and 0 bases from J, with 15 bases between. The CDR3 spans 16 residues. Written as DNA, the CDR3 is TGTGCCAGCAGCTTCATTGGACGCCTGAGCTCCTACGAGCAGTACTTC. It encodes CASSFIGRLSSYEQYF.

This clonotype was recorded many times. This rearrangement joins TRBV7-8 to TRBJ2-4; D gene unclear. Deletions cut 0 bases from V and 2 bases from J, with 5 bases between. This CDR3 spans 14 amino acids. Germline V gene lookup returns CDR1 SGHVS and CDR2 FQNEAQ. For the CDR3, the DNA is TGTGCCAGCAGCTTAGCGGGTACCAAAAACATTCAGTACTTC. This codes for CASSLAGTKNIQYF.

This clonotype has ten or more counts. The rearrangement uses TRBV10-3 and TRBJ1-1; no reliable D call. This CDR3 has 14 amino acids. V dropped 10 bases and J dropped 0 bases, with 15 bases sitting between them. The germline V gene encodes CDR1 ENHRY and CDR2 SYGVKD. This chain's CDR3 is CASGTTGLNTEAFF. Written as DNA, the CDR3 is TGTGCCAGCGGAACTACGGGGTTGAACACTGAAGCTTTCTTT.

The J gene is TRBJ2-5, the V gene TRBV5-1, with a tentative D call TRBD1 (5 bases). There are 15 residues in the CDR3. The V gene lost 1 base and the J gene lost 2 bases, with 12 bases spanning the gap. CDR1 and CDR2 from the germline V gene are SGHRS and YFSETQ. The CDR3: CASSLRGFLQETQYF. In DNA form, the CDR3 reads TGCGCCAGCAGCTTGAGGGGATTCTTACAAGAGACCCAGTACTTC.

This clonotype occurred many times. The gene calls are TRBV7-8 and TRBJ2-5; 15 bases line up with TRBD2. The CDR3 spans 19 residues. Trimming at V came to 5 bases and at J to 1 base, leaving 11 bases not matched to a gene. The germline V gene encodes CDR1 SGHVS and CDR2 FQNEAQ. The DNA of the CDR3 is TGTGCCAGCAGCCCGGGGACTAGCGGGAGGCCAACCCTCCAAGAGACCCAGTACTTC. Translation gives CASSPGTSGRPTLQETQYF.

As DNA, the CDR3 is TGCAGTGTTGAGACAGGCCTTTCCTACGAGCAGTACTTC. This sequence encodes CSVETGLSYEQYF. The chain joins TRBV20-1 to TRBJ2-7; a possible D gene is TRBD1 (6 bases). CDR3 size: 13 residues. CDR1 and CDR2 from the germline V gene are DFQATT and SNEGSKA (reference sequence). The V end lost 7 bases, the J end lost 1 base, and 14 bases lay between the germline ends.

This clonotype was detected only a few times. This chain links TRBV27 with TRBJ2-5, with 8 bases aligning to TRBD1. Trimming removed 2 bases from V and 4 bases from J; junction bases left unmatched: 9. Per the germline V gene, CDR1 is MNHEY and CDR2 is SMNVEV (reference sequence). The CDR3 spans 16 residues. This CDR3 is CASSLRGQGRGETQYF. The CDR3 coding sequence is TGTGCCAGCAGTTTAAGAGGACAGGGACGCGGAGAGACCCAGTACTTC.

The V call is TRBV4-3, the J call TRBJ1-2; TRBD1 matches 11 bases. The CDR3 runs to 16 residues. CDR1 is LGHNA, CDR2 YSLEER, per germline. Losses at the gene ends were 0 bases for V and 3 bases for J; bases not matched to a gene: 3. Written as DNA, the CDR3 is TGCGCCAGCAGCCAAGACCGGGACAGGGGGTACTATGGCTACACCTTC. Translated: CASSQDRDRGYYGYTF.

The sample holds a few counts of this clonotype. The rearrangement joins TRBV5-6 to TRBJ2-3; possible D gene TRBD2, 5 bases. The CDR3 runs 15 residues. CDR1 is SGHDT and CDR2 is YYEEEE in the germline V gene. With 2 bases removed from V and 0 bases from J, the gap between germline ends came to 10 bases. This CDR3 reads CASSFLAHSTDTQYF. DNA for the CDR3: TGTGCCAGCAGCTTTTTAGCGCACAGCACAGATACGCAGTATTTT.

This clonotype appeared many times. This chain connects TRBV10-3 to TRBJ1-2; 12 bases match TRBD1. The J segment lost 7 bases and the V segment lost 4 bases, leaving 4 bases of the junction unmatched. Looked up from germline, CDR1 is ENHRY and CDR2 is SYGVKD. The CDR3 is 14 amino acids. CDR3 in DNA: TGTGCCATCAGTGTGGGACAGGGGGCGATTGGCTACACCTTC. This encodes CAISVGQGAIGYTF.

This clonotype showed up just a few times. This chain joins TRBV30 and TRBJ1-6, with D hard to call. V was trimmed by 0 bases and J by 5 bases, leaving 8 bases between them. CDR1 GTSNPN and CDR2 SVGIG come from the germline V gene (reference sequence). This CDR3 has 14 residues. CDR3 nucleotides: TGTGCCTGGAGTGTAAGGCTGAATAATTCACCCCTCCACTTT. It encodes CAWSVRLNNSPLHF.

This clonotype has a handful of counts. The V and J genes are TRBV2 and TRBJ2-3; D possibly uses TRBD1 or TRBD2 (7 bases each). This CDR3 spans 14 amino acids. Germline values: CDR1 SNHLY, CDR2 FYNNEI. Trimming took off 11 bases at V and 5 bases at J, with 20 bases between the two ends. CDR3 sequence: CAPRGAGRGDTQYF. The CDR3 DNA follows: TGTGCCCCCAGGGGGGCGGGGAGGGGAGATACGCAGTATTTT.

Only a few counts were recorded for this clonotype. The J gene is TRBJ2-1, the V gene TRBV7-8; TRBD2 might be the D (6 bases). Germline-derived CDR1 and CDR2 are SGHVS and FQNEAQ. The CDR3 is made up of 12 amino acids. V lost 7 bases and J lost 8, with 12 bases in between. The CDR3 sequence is CASTRWGDEQFF. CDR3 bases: TGTGCCAGCACCCGCTGGGGGGATGAGCAGTTCTTC.